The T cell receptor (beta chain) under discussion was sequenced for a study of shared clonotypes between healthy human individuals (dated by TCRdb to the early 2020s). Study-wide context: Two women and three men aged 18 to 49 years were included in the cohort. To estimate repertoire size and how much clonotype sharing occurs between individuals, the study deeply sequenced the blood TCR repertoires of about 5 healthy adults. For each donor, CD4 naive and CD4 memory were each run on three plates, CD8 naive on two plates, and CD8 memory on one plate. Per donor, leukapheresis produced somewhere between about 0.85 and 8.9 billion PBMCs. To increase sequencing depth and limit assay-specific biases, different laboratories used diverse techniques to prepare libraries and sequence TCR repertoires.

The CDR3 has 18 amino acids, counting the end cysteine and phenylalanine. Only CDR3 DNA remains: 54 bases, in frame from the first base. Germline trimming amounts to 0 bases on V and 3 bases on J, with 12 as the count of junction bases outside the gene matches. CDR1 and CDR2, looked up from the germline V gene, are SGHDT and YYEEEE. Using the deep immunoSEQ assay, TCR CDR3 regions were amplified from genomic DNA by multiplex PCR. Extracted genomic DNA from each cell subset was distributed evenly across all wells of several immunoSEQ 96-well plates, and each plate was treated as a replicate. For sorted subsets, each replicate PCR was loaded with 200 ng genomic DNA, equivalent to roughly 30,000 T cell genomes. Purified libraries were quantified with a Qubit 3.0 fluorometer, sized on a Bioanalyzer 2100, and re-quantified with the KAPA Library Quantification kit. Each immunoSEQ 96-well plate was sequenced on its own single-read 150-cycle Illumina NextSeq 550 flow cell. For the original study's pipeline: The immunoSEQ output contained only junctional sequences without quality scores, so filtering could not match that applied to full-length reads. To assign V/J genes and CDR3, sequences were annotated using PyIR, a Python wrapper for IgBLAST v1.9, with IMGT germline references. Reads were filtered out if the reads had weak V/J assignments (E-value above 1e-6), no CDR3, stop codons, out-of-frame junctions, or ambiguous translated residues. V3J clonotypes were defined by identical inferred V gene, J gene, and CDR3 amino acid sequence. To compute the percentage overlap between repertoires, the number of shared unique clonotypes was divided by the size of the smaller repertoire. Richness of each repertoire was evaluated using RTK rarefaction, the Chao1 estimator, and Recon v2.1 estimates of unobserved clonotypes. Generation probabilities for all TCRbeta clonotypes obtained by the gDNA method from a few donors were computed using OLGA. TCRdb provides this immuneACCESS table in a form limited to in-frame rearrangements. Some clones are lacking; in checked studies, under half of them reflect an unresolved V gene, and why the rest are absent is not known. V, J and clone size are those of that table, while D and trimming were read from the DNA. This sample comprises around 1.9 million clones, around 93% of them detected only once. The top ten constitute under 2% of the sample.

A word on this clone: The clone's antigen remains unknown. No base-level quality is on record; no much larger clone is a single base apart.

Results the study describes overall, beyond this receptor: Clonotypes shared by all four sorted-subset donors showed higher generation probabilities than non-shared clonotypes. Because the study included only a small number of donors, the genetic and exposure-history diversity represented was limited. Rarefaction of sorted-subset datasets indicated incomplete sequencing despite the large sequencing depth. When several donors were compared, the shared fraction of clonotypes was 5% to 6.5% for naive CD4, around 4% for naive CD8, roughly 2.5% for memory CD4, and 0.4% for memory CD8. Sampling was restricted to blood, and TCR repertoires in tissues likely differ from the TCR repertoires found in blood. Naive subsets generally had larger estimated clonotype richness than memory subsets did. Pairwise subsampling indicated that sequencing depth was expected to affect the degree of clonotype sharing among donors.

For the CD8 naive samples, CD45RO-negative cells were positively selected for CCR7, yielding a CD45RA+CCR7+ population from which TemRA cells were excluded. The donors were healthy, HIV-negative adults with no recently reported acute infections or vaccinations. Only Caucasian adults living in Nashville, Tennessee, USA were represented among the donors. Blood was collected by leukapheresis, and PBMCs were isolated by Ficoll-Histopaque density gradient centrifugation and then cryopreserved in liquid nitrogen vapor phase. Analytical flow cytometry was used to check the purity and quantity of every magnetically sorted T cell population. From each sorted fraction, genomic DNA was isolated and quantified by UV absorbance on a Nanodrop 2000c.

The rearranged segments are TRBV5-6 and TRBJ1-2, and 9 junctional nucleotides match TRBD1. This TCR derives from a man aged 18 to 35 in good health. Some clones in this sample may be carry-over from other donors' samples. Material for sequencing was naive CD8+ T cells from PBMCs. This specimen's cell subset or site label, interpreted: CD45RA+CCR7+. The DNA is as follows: TGTGCCAGCAGCTTGGTAATACAGGGGGCGGTTCTTGACTATGGCTACACCTTC. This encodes CASSLVIQGAVLDYGYTF.